Each of the 23 T cell receptor beta chains below was sequenced from the same sample in a study of Tregs in tolerant kidney transplant recipients. Profiling relied on immunoSEQ multiplex PCR, and the TCRdb table lists in-frame clones only, not all of them. Counted here are 50,000 to 80,000 clones, 98% occurring once; the ten biggest clones make up 0.34%. The source material was Tregs from blood, sampled before the transplant. These receptors all come from a human donor who received a combined kidney and bone marrow transplant.

The rearrangement joins TRBV5-1 to TRBJ2-5; 7 bases map to TRBD2. The CDR3 runs 12 residues. Unmatched junction bases numbered 6, after V lost 7 bases and J lost 6 bases. Germline assignment: CDR1 SGHRS and CDR2 YFSETQ. CDR3 nucleotide sequence: TGCGCCAGCGCGGGGGAGGGGAAGACCCAGTACTTC. This translates into CASAGEGKTQYF.

The chain links TRBV5-4 to TRBJ2-1; 8 bases match TRBD2. Germline CDR1 is SGHNT and CDR2 is YYREEE (reference sequence). Trimming at V came to 4 bases and at J to 5 bases, leaving 8 bases not matched to a gene. The CDR3 loop spans 15 amino acids. Here the CDR3 reads CASSRERGSNNEQFF. Written as DNA, the CDR3 is TGTGCCAGCAGCCGAGAGCGGGGGTCGAACAATGAGCAGTTCTTC.

This clone was seen a single time. The CDR3: CASSLIAPDTQYF. In DNA, the CDR3 is TGTGCCAGCAGCCTAATAGCCCCAGATACGCAGTATTTT. V is TRBV7-9 and J is TRBJ2-3, with D unresolved. This CDR3 comprises 13 residues. Looked up from germline, CDR1 is SEHNR and CDR2 is FQNEAQ (reference sequence). V gave up 5 bases and J gave up 4 bases, with 10 bases separating them.

The chain uses TRBV9 and TRBJ2-3, with D possibly TRBD1 on 6 matching bases. Germline V CDR1 and CDR2: SGDLS, YYNGEE. The V gene lost 0 bases and the J gene lost 1 base, with 9 bases spanning the gap. The CDR3 is made up of 15 amino acids. CDR3 in DNA: TGTGCCAGCAGCGTAGAACAGGGCCGCACAGATACGCAGTATTTT. This sequence encodes CASSVEQGRTDTQYF.

The chain recombines TRBV11-2 with TRBJ1-2; maybe TRBD1 (5 bases). V dropped 4 bases and J dropped 5 bases, with 8 bases sitting between them. Germline lookup yields CDR1 SGHAT and CDR2 FQNNGV. The CDR3 consists of 12 residues. The CDR3 sequence is CASSSQDYGYTF. The DNA of the CDR3 is TGTGCCAGCAGCTCACAGGATTATGGCTACACCTTC.

The V call is TRBV10-3, the J call TRBJ2-1; 7 positions match TRBD2. Losses at the gene ends were 2 bases for V and 3 bases for J; bases not matched to a gene: 1. The CDR3 is 14 residues long. From germline, CDR1 is ENHRY and CDR2 SYGVKD. CDR3 loop: CAISEGLDYNEQFF. CDR3 DNA sequence: TGTGCCATCAGTGAGGGACTAGACTACAATGAGCAGTTCTTC.

This chain links TRBV4-1 with TRBJ2-7, with 8 bases fitting TRBD2. The germline V gene encodes CDR1 MGHRA and CDR2 YSYEKL. CDR3 size: 17 residues. V shed 1 base and J 0 bases; nucleotides not matched to a gene: 8. The CDR3: CASSQGMGGGFSYEQYF. As DNA, the CDR3 is TGCGCCAGCAGCCAAGGGATGGGCGGGGGGTTCTCCTACGAGCAGTACTTC.

This sequence joins TRBV13 and TRBJ2-5; a weak D match, TRBD2 (6 bases). The CDR3 is 14 amino acids. Germline V lookup: CDR1 PRHDT, CDR2 FYEKMQ (reference sequence). Trimming removed 3 bases at V and 5 bases at J, with 13 bases between. CDR3 in amino acids: CASSFRGGTETQYF. CDR3 DNA: TGTGCCAGCAGCTTCCGGGGAGGTACCGAGACCCAGTACTTC.

V usage is TRBV5-1 and J usage is TRBJ1-4; 11 bases are a match to TRBD1. CDR1 SGHRS and CDR2 YFSETQ come from the germline V gene. V was clipped by 4 bases and J by 7 bases; unmatched bases: 3. There are 14 residues in the CDR3. CDR3 nucleotides: TGCGCCAGCAGCCCCGGGACAGGGGGTGAAAAACTGTTTTTT. It is translated as CASSPGTGGEKLFF.

V usage is TRBV4-2 and J usage is TRBJ2-3; TRBD2 matches 15 bases. Per germline, CDR1 LGHNA and CDR2 YNFKEQ. The CDR3 sequence is 17 residues long. J gave up 3 bases and V 4 bases, and 5 bases lay outside the gene matches. As DNA, the CDR3 is TGTGCCAGCAGCCGGAGGACTAGCGGGGGGGCAACAGATACGCAGTATTTT. Protein: CASSRRTSGGATDTQYF.

The CDR3 here is CASIRDRVNYGYTF. The CDR3 nucleotides are TGTGCCAGCATTCGGGACAGGGTAAACTATGGCTACACCTTC. The rearrangement links TRBV6-6 to TRBJ1-2; TRBD1 matches at 9 bases. The CDR3 totals 14 residues. CDR1 and CDR2 from the germline V gene are MNHNY and SVGAGI (reference sequence). V shed 7 bases, J shed 2 bases, and the junction held 5 bases outside the gene matches.

The chain couples TRBV4-2 to TRBJ1-1, with 9 bases identical to TRBD1. The germline gives CDR1 LGHNA, CDR2 YNFKEQ. After removal of 2 bases from V and 7 bases from J, the junction contained 5 bases not matched to a gene. CDR3 length: 14 amino acids. This CDR3 reads CASSQRQGGGEAFF. The CDR3 bases are TGTGCCAGCAGCCAAAGACAGGGGGGGGGTGAAGCTTTCTTT.

This clone was seen a single time. V is TRBV27 and J is TRBJ2-1, with D perhaps TRBD2 (6 bases). Trimming shortened V by 3 bases and J by 4 bases, and 16 bases separated the two germline ends. The CDR3 extends over 16 amino acids. Germline V CDR1 and CDR2: MNHEY, SMNVEV (reference sequence). CDR3 protein: CASSLGLARRYNEQFF. The CDR3 bases are TGTGCCAGCAGTTTGGGGCTAGCGAGAAGATACAATGAGCAGTTCTTC.

This chain connects TRBV15 to TRBJ2-7, with 13 bases fitting TRBD2. Germline V gene data show CDR1 as LNHNV and CDR2 as YYDKDF (reference sequence). There are 14 residues in the CDR3. The ends lost 4 bases at V and 9 bases at J; junction bases unmatched: 6. The CDR3 DNA reads as TGTGCCACCAGCATAAGGACTAGCGGGGGTGCGCAGTACTTC. Amino acids: CATSIRTSGGAQYF.

The genes are TRBV14 and TRBJ2-1; 8 nucleotides align to TRBD2. This CDR3 region has 16 residues. After removal of 5 bases from V and 2 bases from J, the junction contained 8 bases not matched to a gene. Germline V gene data show CDR1 as SGHDN and CDR2 as FVKESK. The CDR3 DNA reads TGTGCCAGCAGCGTCCGGCTAGCGGGTACCTACAATGAGCAGTTCTTC. Amino acids: CASSVRLAGTYNEQFF.

Only one count was recorded for this clone. The J gene is TRBJ1-5, the V gene TRBV5-5; 7 nucleotides match TRBD1. The length of the CDR3 is 15 residues. Trimming took 4 bases from V and 3 from J; bases not matched to a gene: 7. In germline, CDR1 is SGHKS, CDR2 YYEKEE (reference sequence). CDR3 sequence reads: CASSETGRPNQPQHF. Written as DNA, the CDR3 is TGTGCCAGCAGCGAGACAGGGAGACCCAATCAGCCCCAGCATTTT.

The gene calls are TRBV5-4 and TRBJ2-3, with 7 bases identical to TRBD2. Germline V gene sequence: CDR1 SGHNT, CDR2 YYREEE (reference sequence). V lost 4 bases and J lost 2; bases outside the gene matches: 4. The CDR3 consists of 14 residues. In nucleotides, the CDR3 is TGTGCCAGCAGCACGCGGGAGTACACAGATACGCAGTATTTT. Its protein is CASSTREYTDTQYF.

The chain is built from TRBV6-1 and TRBJ2-3; D remains unclear. The CDR3 has 12 amino acids. Germline CDR1 and CDR2: MNHNS and SASEGT. The V gene lost 8 bases and the J gene lost 2 bases, with 8 bases spanning the gap. CDR3 sequence: CASRRFTDTQYF. The DNA of the CDR3 is TGTGCCAGCCGCAGGTTCACAGATACGCAGTATTTT.

The J gene is TRBJ1-2, the V gene TRBV5-4, with a possible D match to TRBD1 (5 bases). This CDR3 region has 15 residues. With 4 bases removed from V and 0 bases from J, the gap between germline ends came to 13 bases. Germline values: CDR1 SGHNT, CDR2 YYREEE (reference sequence). The CDR3 DNA follows: TGTGCCAGCAGCCCTAGCGGCAGGGCTAACTATGGCTACACCTTC. Translating it yields CASSPSGRANYGYTF.

V is TRBV18 and J is TRBJ2-1; D gene ambiguous. The CDR3 sequence is 16 residues long. Trimming removed 4 bases from V and 1 base from J, with 14 bases in between. Germline CDR1 reads KGHSH; CDR2 reads LQKENI. CDR3 sequence: CASSLFRRGSYNEQFF. DNA for the CDR3: TGTGCCAGCTCACTTTTCCGCCGCGGTTCCTACAATGAGCAGTTCTTC.

The V gene is TRBV20-1, the J gene TRBJ2-5; TRBD1 might be the D (5 bases). Germline CDR1 is DFQATT and CDR2 is SNEGSKA (reference sequence). V lost 2 bases, J lost 4 bases, and 5 bases lay in between. This CDR3 spans 11 amino acids. This CDR3 is CSARRGETQYF. In DNA form, the CDR3 reads TGCAGTGCTAGAAGGGGAGAGACCCAGTACTTC.

This rearrangement joins TRBV2 to TRBJ1-4; D gene unclear. V was trimmed by 2 bases and J by 8 bases, leaving 21 bases between them. Germline lookup yields CDR1 SNHLY and CDR2 FYNNEI. This CDR3 has 17 amino acids. The CDR3 sequence: CASSEMPIQAGREKLFF. CDR3 DNA: TGTGCCAGCAGTGAAATGCCGATTCAGGCTGGGAGGGAAAAACTGTTTTTT.

The gene calls are TRBV25-1 and TRBJ2-7, with 12 bases lining up with TRBD2. Trimming cost V 4 bases and J 5 bases; bases outside gene matches: 12. This CDR3 has 17 residues. CDR1 and CDR2 (germline): MGHDK, SYGVNS. Here the CDR3 reads CASSAASGGAGINEQYF. In DNA, the CDR3 is TGTGCCAGCAGTGCGGCTAGCGGGGGGGCCGGAATCAACGAGCAGTACTTC.